The 31 T cell receptor beta chains given below trace back to one sample, sequenced in a study of cytomegalovirus exposure and HLA in healthy donors. Use of 60 Vbeta and 13 Jbeta primers characterized the PCR. The repertoire was sequenced with immunoSEQ multiplex PCR; TCRdb's copy has only in-frame clones and lacks some. Of about 200,000 clones listed, approximately 86% are singletons. Sequenced material: PBMCs. The receptors here all came from a woman aged 30 to 39 in good health and CMV-seronegative.

The gene calls are TRBV7-3 and TRBJ2-7, with D tentatively TRBD1 (5 bases). Trimming removed 1 base from V and 2 bases from J, with 24 bases in between. This CDR3 is 19 amino acids long. Germline CDR1 reads SGHTA; CDR2 reads FQGTGA. The CDR3 loop reads CASSLKFRWTWKPPYEQYF. The CDR3 DNA reads as TGTGCCAGCAGCTTAAAATTCCGGTGGACATGGAAACCCCCCTACGAGCAGTACTTC.

The rearrangement uses TRBV18 and TRBJ2-7; D may be TRBD2 (5 bases). The CDR3 runs to 14 residues. Trimming left V 2 bases short and J 0 bases short, with 8 bases between. Germline lookup yields CDR1 KGHSH and CDR2 LQKENI. The CDR3 protein is CASSPGLDSYEQYF. The CDR3, as DNA: TGTGCCAGCTCACCAGGACTTGACTCCTACGAGCAGTACTTC.

The rearrangement uses TRBV27 and TRBJ2-2, with a possible D match to TRBD1 (6 bases). Trimming cost V 7 bases and J 1 base, with 13 bases left between them. Germline lookup yields CDR1 MNHEY and CDR2 SMNVEV (reference sequence). There are 15 residues in the CDR3. The CDR3 DNA reads TGTGCCAGCACCCTTACCAGGGGGAACACCGGGGAGCTGTTTTTT. Encoded protein: CASTLTRGNTGELFF.

This clone turned up a few times. The chain recombines TRBV28 with TRBJ2-7; 9 nucleotides match TRBD2. With 5 bases clipped from V and 4 bases from J, the junction kept 6 bases outside the gene matches. There are 14 residues in the CDR3. From germline, CDR1 is MDHEN and CDR2 SYDVKM. DNA for the CDR3: TGTGCCAGCAGTCCGAGACTAGCGGATTACGAGCAGTACTTC. Encoded protein: CASSPRLADYEQYF.

This chain joins TRBV4-2 and TRBJ2-7; weak D call: TRBD2 (5 bases). Germline CDR1 is LGHNA and CDR2 is YNFKEQ. This CDR3 region has 14 residues. The germline V and J ends were trimmed by 1 base and 2 bases, with 9 bases remaining between them. The CDR3 DNA reads TGTGCCAGCAGCCAAGGGACTGCCGCCTACGAGCAGTACTTC. It specifies CASSQGTAAYEQYF.

The rearrangement joins TRBV28 to TRBJ1-5; D is possibly TRBD1 (5 bases). Per germline, CDR1 MDHEN and CDR2 SYDVKM. This CDR3 has 13 residues. V lost 5 bases, J lost 7 bases, and 12 bases lay in between. CDR3 sequence (DNA): TGTGCCAGCAGTAGCGGGGCGGGACAGCCCCAGCATTTT. Protein product: CASSSGAGQPQHF.

The rearrangement joins TRBV6-1 to TRBJ2-7; D perhaps matches TRBD1 (5 bases). CDR1 and CDR2 from the germline V gene are MNHNS and SASEGT. V gave up 1 base and J gave up 2 bases, with 12 bases separating them. The CDR3 covers 15 residues. The CDR3 nucleotides read TGTGCCAGCAGTGAAGGGGCAGGGCTAACCTACGAGCAGTACTTC. As protein: CASSEGAGLTYEQYF.

CDR3 in DNA: TGTGCCAGCAGGTCCGGGGAGGGTGAGCAGTTCTTC. Protein product: CASRSGEGEQFF. This chain joins TRBV2 and TRBJ2-1; 7 nucleotides match TRBD2. Germline V gives CDR1 SNHLY, CDR2 FYNNEI. This CDR3 region has 12 residues. V trimming: 6 bases; J trimming: 9 bases; junction bases outside the gene matches: 5.

Regarding this clone: Additional DNA sequences in this sample encode the identical CDR3. The chain couples TRBV5-1 to TRBJ1-2, with D maybe TRBD1 (5 bases). CDR3 size: 15 residues. V lost 0 bases and J 1 base, leaving 10 bases between the germline ends. Germline loops: CDR1 SGHRS, CDR2 YFSETQ. The CDR3 DNA follows: TGCGCCAGCAGCTTGGGGCAGGGCTTTAACTATGGCTACACCTTC. It translates to CASSLGQGFNYGYTF.

The genes are TRBV15 and TRBJ2-3; D not resolved. Trimming cost V 0 bases and J 6 bases, with 10 bases left between them. The CDR3 runs to 14 residues. Germline CDR1 reads LNHNV; CDR2 reads YYDKDF (reference sequence). The CDR3 spells CATSRDMRTDTQYF. For the CDR3, the DNA is TGTGCCACCAGCAGAGATATGAGAACGGATACGCAGTATTTT.

The rearrangement joins TRBV4-1 to TRBJ1-1, with TRBD1 matching 7 bases. The CDR3 runs to 13 residues. Germline V gene sequence: CDR1 MGHRA, CDR2 YSYEKL. The trim removed 5 bases at V and 5 bases at J, leaving 5 bases unmatched. CDR3 DNA sequence: TGCGCCAGCAGCTTTCCAGGGGGGACTGAAGCTTTCTTT. Protein sequence: CASSFPGGTEAFF.

The rearrangement uses TRBV25-1 and TRBJ2-7, with D possibly TRBD2 on 6 matching bases. V lost 1 base and J lost 5, with 15 bases in between. From germline, CDR1 is MGHDK and CDR2 SYGVNS. This CDR3 region has 15 residues. The CDR3 bases are TGTGCCAGCAGTGAATGGAGGGTCGGGAGCCACGAGCAGTACTTC. It specifies CASSEWRVGSHEQYF.

This chain links TRBV5-4 with TRBJ1-2; D remains unclear. Germline V gene data show CDR1 as SGHNT and CDR2 as YYREEE (reference sequence). This CDR3 is built from 15 residues. Trimming cost V 0 bases and J 3 bases, with 12 bases left between them. The CDR3, as DNA: TGTGCCAGCAGCTTGGAGCCGGGAACGTACTATGGCTACACCTTC. As protein: CASSLEPGTYYGYTF.

The DNA of the CDR3 is TGTGCCAGCAGTTGGGCGAGCTCCTATAATTCACCCCTCCACTTT. This gives the protein CASSWASSYNSPLHF. This chain uses TRBV28 with TRBJ1-6; D unclear. The CDR3 is 15 amino acids. The germline CDR1 and CDR2 sequences are MDHEN and SYDVKM. V was pared by 4 bases and J by 0 bases, with 7 bases between.

This clone has only a few counts. The rearrangement uses TRBV5-6 and TRBJ1-2, with D possibly being TRBD1 (6 bases). The V end lost 4 bases, the J end lost 3 bases, and 16 bases lay between the germline ends. Germline assignment: CDR1 SGHDT and CDR2 YYEEEE. The CDR3 covers 15 residues. The CDR3: CASSRSGGAYYGYTF. As DNA, the CDR3 is TGTGCCAGCAGCCGAAGTGGGGGGGCCTACTATGGCTACACCTTC.

This chain connects TRBV6-5 to TRBJ2-7; TRBD1 might be the D (7 bases). V was trimmed by 0 bases and J by 1 base, leaving 13 bases between them. Germline CDR1 and CDR2: MNHEY and SVGAGI. CDR3 length: 16 amino acids. This CDR3 is CASSYSRAGGSYEQYF. In DNA, the CDR3 is TGTGCCAGCAGTTACTCGAGGGCAGGGGGGTCCTACGAGCAGTACTTC.

The V gene is TRBV27, the J gene TRBJ2-7; TRBD1 agrees at 9 bases. CDR3 length: 17 amino acids. The trim removed 6 bases at V and 2 bases at J, leaving 14 bases unmatched. Germline CDR1 is MNHEY and CDR2 is SMNVEV (reference sequence). For the CDR3, the DNA is TGTGCCAGCAGCCTTAACAGGGGGCTAATCACCCCCTACGAGCAGTACTTC. It is translated as CASSLNRGLITPYEQYF.

The gene calls are TRBV4-1 and TRBJ2-2; 12 bases align to TRBD2. Trimming cost V 0 bases and J 5 bases; bases outside gene matches: 7. Germline assignment: CDR1 MGHRA and CDR2 YSYEKL. The CDR3 is 18 residues long. CDR3 in DNA: TGCGCCAGCAGCCAAGATCCGACTAGCGGGAGTCGGACCGGGGAGCTGTTTTTT. It encodes CASSQDPTSGSRTGELFF.

The rearrangement uses TRBV12-5 and TRBJ1-1; TRBD1 agrees at 9 bases. CDR3 length equals 17 residues. Trimming cost V 0 bases and J 5 bases; bases outside gene matches: 10. Per the germline V gene, CDR1 is LGHNT and CDR2 is FRNRAP. Written as DNA, the CDR3 is TGTGCTAGTGGTTTGGTACTAGGACAGGGGATTAGGACTGAAGCTTTCTTT. This codes for CASGLVLGQGIRTEAFF.

V is TRBV4-2 and J is TRBJ2-4, with 11 bases matching TRBD2. The trim removed 1 base at V and 4 bases at J, leaving 3 bases unmatched. CDR3 length: 16 residues. Per germline, CDR1 LGHNA and CDR2 YNFKEQ. The DNA for the CDR3 is TGTGCCAGCAGCCAAGTTAGCGGGGGGGGGAAAAACATTCAGTACTTC. As protein: CASSQVSGGGKNIQYF.

The V call is TRBV6-1, the J call TRBJ1-5; D gene ambiguous. Germline V lookup: CDR1 MNHNS, CDR2 SASEGT. The CDR3 totals 13 residues. V lost 5 bases and J lost 2, with 7 bases in between. CDR3 protein: CASSREGNQPQHF. CDR3 bases: TGTGCCAGCAGTCGGGAAGGCAATCAGCCCCAGCATTTT.

This chain connects TRBV4-2 to TRBJ1-5; D gene uncertain. Trimming shortened V by 2 bases and J by 0 bases, and 14 bases separated the two germline ends. Germline CDR1 reads LGHNA; CDR2 reads YNFKEQ. The CDR3 is made up of 17 amino acids. The CDR3 here is CASSQTSRTSSNQPQHF. The CDR3 DNA reads as TGTGCCAGCAGCCAAACTTCTCGGACTAGTAGCAATCAGCCCCAGCATTTT.

This chain joins TRBV5-1 and TRBJ2-5; D uncertain. The CDR3 covers 14 residues. The V end was cut by 2 bases, the J end by 0 bases, with 8 bases between. Germline V gives CDR1 SGHRS, CDR2 YFSETQ. The CDR3 protein is CASSFQADQETQYF. The DNA of the CDR3 is TGCGCCAGCAGCTTCCAGGCAGACCAAGAGACCCAGTACTTC.

The chain joins TRBV7-3 to TRBJ2-2; 10 bases map to TRBD2. Trimming at V came to 4 bases and at J to 4 bases, leaving 6 bases not matched to a gene. This CDR3 is built from 16 residues. Germline V gene data show CDR1 as SGHTA and CDR2 as FQGTGA. Written as DNA, the CDR3 is TGTGCCAGCAGCTCACGGACTAGCGGAGTCACCGGGGAGCTGTTTTTT. Translated, it gives CASSSRTSGVTGELFF.

This clone was seen just once. J is TRBJ2-3 and V is TRBV6-4, with D possibly matching TRBD2 (6 bases). There are 17 residues in the CDR3. In germline, CDR1 is MRHNA, CDR2 SNTAGT. The germline V and J ends were trimmed by 3 bases and 8 bases, with 24 bases remaining between them. CDR3 in DNA: TGTGCCAGCAGTGAGGTTTCGGGGGACCCGATGTGGGCTACGCAGTATTTT. It encodes CASSEVSGDPMWATQYF.

The chain uses TRBV9 and TRBJ1-3, with 9 positions matching TRBD1. V trimming: 1 base; J trimming: 0 bases; junction bases outside the gene matches: 11. The CDR3 runs to 19 residues. Germline assignment: CDR1 SGDLS and CDR2 YYNGEE. The CDR3 here is CASSVNSRTGDYSGNTIYF. DNA of the CDR3: TGTGCCAGCAGCGTAAACTCCCGGACAGGGGACTACTCTGGAAACACCATATATTTT.

The chain is built from TRBV19 and TRBJ2-7; 7 bases match TRBD2. This CDR3 is built from 14 residues. V gave up 5 bases and J gave up 1 base; unmatched junction bases: 5. Germline V gene data show CDR1 as LNHDA and CDR2 as SQIVND (reference sequence). The CDR3 DNA is TGTGCCAGTAGTTGGAGGGAGGGATCCTACGAGCAGTACTTC. It yields the protein CASSWREGSYEQYF.

This clone was detected once. V usage is TRBV6-5 and J usage is TRBJ2-7; no clear D gene. This CDR3 region has 13 residues. V lost 6 bases, J lost 2 bases, and 11 bases lay in between. The germline V gene encodes CDR1 MNHEY and CDR2 SVGAGI. The CDR3 coding sequence is TGTGCCAGCAGAAACGACATACCCTACGAGCAGTACTTC. It encodes CASRNDIPYEQYF.

The chain has TRBV6-1 and TRBJ1-5, with 7 bases lining up with TRBD1. V lost 10 bases, J lost 3 bases, and 6 bases stayed unmatched. Germline CDR1 MNHNS, CDR2 SASEGT. The CDR3 runs to 13 residues. CDR3 residues: CATGQTLNQPQHF. DNA for the CDR3: TGTGCCACGGGACAGACCCTCAATCAGCCCCAGCATTTT.

This clone was seen a single time. The chain employs TRBV9 and TRBJ2-2, with 10 bases aligning to TRBD1. The CDR3 spans 16 residues. Germline lookup yields CDR1 SGDLS and CDR2 YYNGEE. J lost 6 bases, V lost 3 bases, and 8 bases had no gene match. CDR3 amino acids: CASSARGQGLAGELFF. In DNA form, the CDR3 reads TGTGCCAGCAGCGCGAGGGGACAGGGGTTGGCCGGGGAGCTGTTTTTT.

This chain links TRBV18 with TRBJ2-1, with D uncertain. V dropped 6 bases and J dropped 5 bases, with 23 bases sitting between them. CDR3 size: 17 residues. The germline V gene encodes CDR1 KGHSH and CDR2 LQKENI. The CDR3 coding sequence is TGTGCCAGCTCCTCCTCGAGCACTTCTTATCTTAACAATGAGCAGTTCTTC. This sequence encodes CASSSSSTSYLNNEQFF.